This T cell receptor beta chain came from a study of T cells in Graves' hyperthyroidism and ophthalmopathy. The sample holds many counts of this clonotype. Germline CDR1 reads DFQATT; CDR2 reads SNEGSKA (reference sequence). The length of the CDR3 is 12 residues. The germline V and J ends were trimmed by 8 bases and 0 bases, with 10 bases remaining between them. RNA transcripts yielded amplified TCR beta CDR3 regions. Initially, a first-round RT-PCR of the TCR CDR3 employed the HTBI primer set. TCRdb re-called the multiplex PCR reads with MiXCR, one entry per CDR3 protein. The profile shows hundreds of thousands of distinct CDR3 sequences, around 38% of them singletons.

The sequence was obtained from a man aged 18 to 29 with Graves' hyperthyroidism. The sequenced sample consisted of blood. The gene calls are TRBV20-1 and TRBJ1-1; unclear D gene. CDR3 region: CSTYSVNTEAFF. The CDR3 region has the DNA TGCAGTACCTACTCGGTGAACACTGAAGCTTTCTTT.